The T cell receptor beta chain described here comes from a study of T cell repertoires in cytomegalovirus infection. About the study: The authors used CMV epitopes that were HLA-C-restricted (recently identified) and HLA-B-restricted (well studied).

This clonotype was observed a handful of times. Its target is unknown. TCRdb fed the reads into MiXCR, producing one record per CDR3 protein. This sample carries about 400,000 distinct CDR3 sequences, roughly 34% of them seen once, and the ten largest clones take around an eighth. There are 14 residues in the CDR3. Between the trimmed V and J ends, which lost 4 bases and 0 bases, there was a span of 8 bases. Per the germline V gene, CDR1 is LNHDA and CDR2 is SQIVND (reference sequence). Findings of the study overall: HLA-C-restricted TCR beta clonotypes specific for CMV led the ex vivo response.

The source is a human donor in good health (CMV status not recorded). Some clones in this sample may be carry-over from other donors' samples. The rearrangement uses TRBV19 and TRBJ2-3, with no clear D. The sample consisted of cultured PBMCs, taken from culture after CMV antigen stimulation. CDR3 DNA sequence: TGTGCCAGTAGTACCTCTGCTAGCACAGATACGCAGTATTTT. Its protein is CASSTSASTDTQYF.